The T cell receptor beta chain under discussion was sequenced for a study of blood T cell repertoires in COVID-19. Background on the study: There were acute and convalescent COVID-19 samples, and they came from the United States, Italy and Spain.

The CDR3 runs 12 residues. Trimming shortened V by 10 bases and J by 5 bases, and 12 bases separated the two germline ends. The germline CDR1 and CDR2 sequences are MNHEY and SVGAGI. Original processing notes: Amplification of reference gene primers was used by the study to estimate nucleated cell counts. Produced via immunoSEQ multiplex PCR; TCRdb's table is partial and in-frame only. For V, J and clone size, that table is used; D and trimming come from the DNA. The sample contains about 220,000 clones, roughly 80% of which appear only once. The sample was peripheral blood. The sequence was obtained from a woman aged 60-75 years with acute or convalescent COVID-19. The rearrangement joins TRBV6-5 to TRBJ2-1, with D perhaps matching TRBD2 (5 bases). The CDR3 DNA reads as TGTGCCACCCGGGGTAGGAACAATGAGCAGTTCTTC. Its protein is CATRGRNNEQFF.